One sample yielded the 7 T cell receptor beta chains listed below, sequenced in a study of OX40 agonist ivuxolimab in advanced cancers. TCRdb's copy holds only in-frame clones and misses some; the assay was immunoSEQ multiplex PCR. Among approximately 28,000 clones listed, 84% were seen once. The sequencing used CD4+ or CD8+ T cells sorted from blood, collected in a trial of the OX40 agonist ivuxolimab. The receptors shown here come from an adult with an advanced solid tumor such as melanoma, head and neck, liver or kidney cancer.

This clone is classed as medium-sized. For the CDR3, the DNA is TGTGCCAGCAGCCAACAGACTGGAAGCTCCTACAATGAGCAGTTCTTC. Protein: CASSQQTGSSYNEQFF. The chain uses TRBV4-2 and TRBJ2-1; no clear D gene. With 2 bases removed from V and 0 bases from J, the gap between germline ends came to 11 bases. The CDR3 length is 16 residues. Germline V gene data show CDR1 as LGHNA and CDR2 as YNFKEQ.

The chain couples TRBV7-2 to TRBJ2-3; 16 bases are shared with TRBD2. Unmatched junction bases numbered 11, after V lost 5 bases and J lost 6 bases. Looked up from germline, CDR1 is SGHTA and CDR2 is FQGNSA. The CDR3 is 18 amino acids. The CDR3: CASSQWGTSGRAGDTQYF. The DNA for the CDR3 is TGTGCCAGCAGCCAATGGGGGACTAGCGGGAGGGCCGGGGATACGCAGTATTTT. Full variable domain (outside the CDR3, taken from reference TRBV7-2 and TRBJ2-3): GAGVSQSPSNKVTEKGKDVELRCDPISGHTALYWYRQSLGQGLEFLIYFQGNSAPDKSGLPSDRFSAERTGGSVSTLTIQRTQQEDSAVYLCASSQWGTSGRAGDTQYFGPGTRLTVL.

This clone has only a few counts. The sample contains more than one DNA sequence encoding this CDR3. The V call is TRBV27, the J call TRBJ1-6; TRBD1 aligns across 8 bases. The CDR3 loop spans 15 amino acids. Looked up from germline, CDR1 is MNHEY and CDR2 is SMNVEV (reference sequence). V was clipped by 0 bases and J by 6 bases; unmatched bases: 1. The chain's CDR3 is CASSLSTGANSPLHF. The CDR3 DNA sequence: TGTGCCAGCAGTTTATCGACAGGGGCTAATTCACCCCTCCACTTT.

This chain connects TRBV5-6 to TRBJ2-1; 8 positions agree with TRBD2. Germline V gives CDR1 SGHDT, CDR2 YYEEEE. CDR3 length: 15 residues. With 3 bases clipped from V and 0 bases from J, the junction kept 2 bases outside the gene matches. The DNA of the CDR3 is TGTGCCAGCAGCTACGGGACTAGCTCCTACAATGAGCAGTTCTTC. It yields the protein CASSYGTSSYNEQFF.

The table lists this clone with a few counts. The chain uses TRBV13 and TRBJ2-7, with 10 positions matching TRBD2. This CDR3 is 18 amino acids long. Germline CDR1 PRHDT, CDR2 FYEKMQ (reference sequence). V shed 3 bases, J shed 0 bases, and the junction held 11 bases outside the gene matches. CDR3 protein: CASSLVSGGGFHSYEQYF. CDR3 nucleotide sequence: TGTGCCAGCAGCTTGGTCAGCGGGGGGGGTTTCCACTCCTACGAGCAGTACTTC.

This clone has more than one count but fewer than ten. The chain couples TRBV15 to TRBJ1-2, with a tentative D call TRBD1 (6 bases). The V gene lost 6 bases and the J gene lost 1 base, with 9 bases spanning the gap. Germline lookup yields CDR1 LNHNV and CDR2 YYDKDF (reference sequence). CDR3 length: 13 amino acids. CDR3 in amino acids: CATSEDSNYGYTF. The CDR3 DNA follows: TGTGCCACCAGTGAGGACAGTAACTATGGCTACACCTTC.

The chain couples TRBV30 to TRBJ2-3, with D hard to call. The CDR3 has 13 residues. CDR1 and CDR2 (germline): GTSNPN, SVGIG (reference sequence). V shed 8 bases and J shed 2 bases, with 14 bases lying between them. The CDR3 loop is CAHTQFITDTQYF. The CDR3 coding sequence is TGTGCCCACACCCAGTTTATCACAGATACGCAGTATTTT.